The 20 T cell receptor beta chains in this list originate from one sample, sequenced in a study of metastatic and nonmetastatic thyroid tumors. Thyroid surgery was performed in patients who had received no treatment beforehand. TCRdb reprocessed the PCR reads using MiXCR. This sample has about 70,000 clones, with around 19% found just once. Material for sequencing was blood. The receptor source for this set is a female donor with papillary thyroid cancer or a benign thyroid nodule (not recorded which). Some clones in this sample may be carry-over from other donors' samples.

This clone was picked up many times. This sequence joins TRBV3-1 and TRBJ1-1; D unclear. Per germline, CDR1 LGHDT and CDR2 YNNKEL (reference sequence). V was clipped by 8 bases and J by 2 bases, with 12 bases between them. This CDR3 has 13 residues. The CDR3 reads CASARQPNTEAFF. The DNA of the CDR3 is TGTGCCAGCGCTCGTCAACCAAACACTGAAGCTTTCTTT.

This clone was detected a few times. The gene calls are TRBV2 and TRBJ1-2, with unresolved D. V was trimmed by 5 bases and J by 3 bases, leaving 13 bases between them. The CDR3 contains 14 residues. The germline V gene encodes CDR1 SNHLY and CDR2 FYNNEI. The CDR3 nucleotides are TGTGCCAGCAGTATTTTTGGACCGGACTATGGCTACACCTTC. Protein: CASSIFGPDYGYTF.

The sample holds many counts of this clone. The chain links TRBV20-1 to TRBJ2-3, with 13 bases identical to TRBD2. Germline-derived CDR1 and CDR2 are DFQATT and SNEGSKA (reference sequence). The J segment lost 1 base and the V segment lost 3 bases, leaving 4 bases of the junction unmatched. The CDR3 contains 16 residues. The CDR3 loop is CSASGLAGAGTDTQYF. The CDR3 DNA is TGCAGTGCTAGCGGACTAGCGGGAGCTGGCACAGATACGCAGTATTTT.

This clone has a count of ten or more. The CDR3 region has the DNA TGTGCCAGCTCAATGGGACAGGGGAATTCACCCCTCCACTTT. This gives the protein CASSMGQGNSPLHF. The chain employs TRBV18 and TRBJ1-6, with 10 bases matching TRBD1. J was trimmed by 7 bases and V by 5 bases; bases with no gene match: 2. Germline values: CDR1 KGHSH, CDR2 LQKENI. The CDR3 covers 14 residues.

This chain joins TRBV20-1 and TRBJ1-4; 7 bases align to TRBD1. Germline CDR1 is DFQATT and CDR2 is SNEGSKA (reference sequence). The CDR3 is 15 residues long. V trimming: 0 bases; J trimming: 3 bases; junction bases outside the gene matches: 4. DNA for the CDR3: TGCAGTGCTAGAGATATCCAGGGGGCTAATGAAAAACTGTTTTTT. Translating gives CSARDIQGANEKLFF.

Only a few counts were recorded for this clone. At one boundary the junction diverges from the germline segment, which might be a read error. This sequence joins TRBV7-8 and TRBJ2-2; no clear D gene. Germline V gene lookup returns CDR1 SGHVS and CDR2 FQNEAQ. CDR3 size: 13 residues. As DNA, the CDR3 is TGTGCCAGCATCTTAGGAGTCCCCGGGGAGCTGTTTTTT. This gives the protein CASILGVPGELFF.

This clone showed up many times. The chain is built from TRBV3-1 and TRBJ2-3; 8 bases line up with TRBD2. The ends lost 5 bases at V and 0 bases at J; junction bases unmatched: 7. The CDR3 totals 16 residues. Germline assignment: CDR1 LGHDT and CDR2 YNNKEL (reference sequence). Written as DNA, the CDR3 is TGTGCCAGCAGCACCATAGCGGGACTAAGCACAGATACGCAGTATTTT. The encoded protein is CASSTIAGLSTDTQYF.

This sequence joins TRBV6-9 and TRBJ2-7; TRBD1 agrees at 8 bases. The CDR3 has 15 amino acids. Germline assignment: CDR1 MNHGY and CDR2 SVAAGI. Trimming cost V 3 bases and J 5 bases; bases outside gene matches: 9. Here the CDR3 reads CASSYGVGQGNEQYF. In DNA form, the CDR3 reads TGTGCCAGCAGTTACGGTGTTGGACAGGGTAACGAGCAGTACTTC.

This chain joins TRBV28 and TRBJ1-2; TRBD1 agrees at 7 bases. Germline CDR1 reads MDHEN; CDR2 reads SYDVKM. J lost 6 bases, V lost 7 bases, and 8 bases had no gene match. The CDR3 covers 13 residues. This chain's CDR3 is CASTNTGENGYTF. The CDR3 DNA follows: TGTGCCAGCACCAATACAGGGGAGAATGGCTACACCTTC.

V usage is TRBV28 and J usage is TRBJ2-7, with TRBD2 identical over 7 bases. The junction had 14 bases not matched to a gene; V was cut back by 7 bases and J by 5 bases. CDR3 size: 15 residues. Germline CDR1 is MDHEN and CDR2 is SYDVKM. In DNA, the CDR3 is TGTGCCAGCAACTCTCCATCGGGAGGTCCCCACGAGCAGTACTTC. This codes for CASNSPSGGPHEQYF.

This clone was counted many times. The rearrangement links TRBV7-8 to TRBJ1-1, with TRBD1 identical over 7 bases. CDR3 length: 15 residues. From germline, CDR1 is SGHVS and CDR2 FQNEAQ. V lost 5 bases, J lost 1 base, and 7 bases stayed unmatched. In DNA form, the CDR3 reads TGTGCCAGCAGCCCGTGGGACAGCCCGAACACTGAAGCTTTCTTT. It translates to CASSPWDSPNTEAFF.

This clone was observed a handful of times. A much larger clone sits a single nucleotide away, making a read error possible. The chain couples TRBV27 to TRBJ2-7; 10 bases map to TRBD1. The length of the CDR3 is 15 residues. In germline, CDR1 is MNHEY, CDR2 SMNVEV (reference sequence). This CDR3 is CVSIPGGTGAGEQYF. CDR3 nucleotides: TGTGTCAGCATCCCCGGAGGGACAGGGGCGGGGGAGCAGTACTTC.

This chain's CDR3 is CSAWERSGELFF. The CDR3, as DNA: TGCAGTGCGTGGGAGAGGAGCGGGGAGCTGTTTTTT. The J gene is TRBJ2-2, the V gene TRBV20-1, with D possibly matching TRBD2 (5 bases). The CDR3 covers 12 residues. The V end was cut by 6 bases, the J end by 7 bases, with 12 bases between. The V gene's germline CDR1 is DFQATT and CDR2 SNEGSKA (reference sequence).

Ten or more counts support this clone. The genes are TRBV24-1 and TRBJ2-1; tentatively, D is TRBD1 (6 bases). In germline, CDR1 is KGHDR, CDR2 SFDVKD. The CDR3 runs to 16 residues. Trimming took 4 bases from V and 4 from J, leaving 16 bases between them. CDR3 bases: TGTGCCACCAGTGAACAGGGTTTGGGTACATACAATGAGCAGTTCTTC. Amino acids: CATSEQGLGTYNEQFF.

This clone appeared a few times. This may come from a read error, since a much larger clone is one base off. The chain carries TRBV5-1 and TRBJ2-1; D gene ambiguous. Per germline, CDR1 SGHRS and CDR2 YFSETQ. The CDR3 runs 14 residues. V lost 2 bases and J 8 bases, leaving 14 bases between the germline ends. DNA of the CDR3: TGCGCCAGCAGCTTAGGGCAGGTGGCCGATGAGCAGTTCTTC. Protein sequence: CASSLGQVADEQFF.

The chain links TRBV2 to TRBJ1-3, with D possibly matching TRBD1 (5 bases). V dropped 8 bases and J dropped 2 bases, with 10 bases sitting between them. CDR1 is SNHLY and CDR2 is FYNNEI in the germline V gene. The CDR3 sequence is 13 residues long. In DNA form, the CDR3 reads TGTGCCAGCCTCCAGGGACCTGGAAACACCATATATTTT. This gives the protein CASLQGPGNTIYF.

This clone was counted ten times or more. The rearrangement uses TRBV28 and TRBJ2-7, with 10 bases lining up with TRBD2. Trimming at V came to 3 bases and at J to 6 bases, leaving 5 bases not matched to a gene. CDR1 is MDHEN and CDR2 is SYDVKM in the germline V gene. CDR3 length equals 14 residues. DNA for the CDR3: TGTGCCAGCAGTTTTTTAGCGGGAGGTCCCGAGCAGTACTTC. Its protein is CASSFLAGGPEQYF.

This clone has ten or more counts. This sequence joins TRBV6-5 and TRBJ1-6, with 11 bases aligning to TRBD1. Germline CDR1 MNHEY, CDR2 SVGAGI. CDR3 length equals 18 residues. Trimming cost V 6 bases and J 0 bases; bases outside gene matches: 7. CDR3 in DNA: TGTGCCAGCAGCCTAAGGACAGGGGGCTACTCCTATAATTCACCCCTCCACTTT. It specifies CASSLRTGGYSYNSPLHF.

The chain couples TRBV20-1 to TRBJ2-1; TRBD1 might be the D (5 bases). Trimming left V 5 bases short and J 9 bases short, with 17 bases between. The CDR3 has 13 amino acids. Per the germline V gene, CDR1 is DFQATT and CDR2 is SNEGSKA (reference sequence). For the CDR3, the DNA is TGCAGTGCTTTACAGGTGCAGGTCGGTGAGCAGTTCTTC. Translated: CSALQVQVGEQFF.

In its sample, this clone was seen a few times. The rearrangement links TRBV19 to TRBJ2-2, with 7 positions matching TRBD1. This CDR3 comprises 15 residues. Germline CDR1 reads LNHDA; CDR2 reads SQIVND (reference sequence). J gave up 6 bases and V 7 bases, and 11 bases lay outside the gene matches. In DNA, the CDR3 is TGTGCCAGTACACCGGAGTTAGGGGGCCCCGGGGAGCTGTTTTTT. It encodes CASTPELGGPGELFF.